This T cell receptor (beta chain) was obtained from a study of vaccination and CD4 T cells after COVID-19. Study as a whole: Convalescent donors totaled six males and four females, including two who were Hispanic. Post-vaccine sample collection happened at a median of around 77 days after dose two, ranging 14 to 241. Spike peptides, overlapping and drawn from SARS-CoV-2, HCoV-NL63, HCoV-OC43 and HCoV-229E, were used to stimulate cells. As control conditions, cultures were given either a CEFX pool serving as positive control, an HIV-1 Nef pool, or no peptide at all.

Only one count was recorded for this clonotype. The target antigen is unknown. Germline values: CDR1 ENHRY, CDR2 SYGVKD. The CDR3 sequence is 14 residues long. Between the trimmed V and J ends, which lost 6 bases and 0 bases, there was a span of 11 bases. Sequencing of the DNA from cultured CD4+ T cells was carried out with the Oncomine TCR Beta short-read assay. TCRdb re-called the PCR reads with MiXCR, one entry per CDR3 protein. The sample contains 9,000 to 15,000 distinct CDR3 sequences, about 57% of which appear only once. Treatment: roughly 11-day PBMC culture with coronavirus spike peptide pools or control peptides (ViraFEST assay).

Sequenced input: CD4+ T cells from blood, cultured in vitro. The V gene is TRBV10-3, the J gene TRBJ1-2; TRBD1 is a possible D gene (6 bases). The sequence was obtained from a human donor who had recovered from COVID-19. CDR3 nucleotide sequence: TGTGCCATCAGGTCCGGGACAACTAACTATGGCTACACCTTC. This gives the protein CAIRSGTTNYGYTF.